This is a list of T cell receptor beta chains from one sample in a study of cytomegalovirus exposure and HLA in healthy donors. The repertoire was sequenced with immunoSEQ multiplex PCR; TCRdb's copy has only in-frame clones and lacks some. The sample has some 130,000 clones, about 70% seen once. Sequenced input: PBMCs. These receptor sequences come from a woman aged 60-70 years in good health and CMV-seropositive. Both conserved end residues are part of each CDR3. Fields, in order: V gene, J gene, clone size, D gene, CDR3 protein, CDR3 DNA. A D gene is named only where the DNA matches it firmly. Clone size is given for some rows only: seen once, a few or many times, or a class if the clone is expanded.

v_call: TRBV27
j_call: TRBJ1-6
clone_size: .
d_call: .
cdr3_aa: CASSLSGGSYNSPLHF
cdr3_nt: TGTGCCAGCAGTTTATCAGGGGGCTCCTATAATTCACCCCTCCACTTT

v_call: TRBV2
j_call: TRBJ2-2
clone_size: once
d_call: .
cdr3_aa: CASSEQGPSNTGELFF
cdr3_nt: TGTGCCAGCAGTGAACAGGGTCCCTCGAACACCGGGGAGCTGTTTTTT

v_call: TRBV18
j_call: TRBJ2-3
clone_size: .
d_call: .
cdr3_aa: CASSPPGTDTQYF
cdr3_nt: TGTGCCAGCTCACCCCCGGGGACAGATACGCAGTATTTT

v_call: TRBV9
j_call: TRBJ1-2
clone_size: few
d_call: TRBD1
cdr3_aa: CASSVGDRWDGYTF
cdr3_nt: TGTGCCAGCAGCGTAGGGGACAGGTGGGATGGCTACACCTTC

v_call: TRBV9
j_call: TRBJ2-6
clone_size: .
d_call: TRBD1
cdr3_aa: CASSVATKDRGRITGANVLTF
cdr3_nt: TGTGCCAGCAGCGTAGCTACAAAGGACAGGGGGCGAATAACTGGGGCCAACGTCCTGACTTTC

v_call: TRBV18
j_call: TRBJ2-7
clone_size: .
d_call: .
cdr3_aa: CASSPPTTYEQYF
cdr3_nt: TGTGCCAGCTCACCACCGACTACCTACGAGCAGTACTTC

v_call: TRBV7-9
j_call: TRBJ2-7
clone_size: .
d_call: .
cdr3_aa: CDSSLEWSREQYF
cdr3_nt: TGTGACAGCAGCTTGGAGTGGAGCCGCGAGCAGTACTTC

v_call: TRBV9
j_call: TRBJ1-4
clone_size: few
d_call: .
cdr3_aa: CASSVGWGQVNEKLFF
cdr3_nt: TGTGCCAGCAGTGTCGGGTGGGGACAAGTAAATGAAAAACTGTTTTTT

v_call: TRBV27
j_call: TRBJ1-1
clone_size: .
d_call: TRBD1
cdr3_aa: CASSFWDRAYEDTEAFF
cdr3_nt: TGTGCCAGCAGTTTCTGGGACAGGGCATATGAAGACACTGAAGCTTTCTTT

v_call: TRBV9
j_call: TRBJ2-1
clone_size: .
d_call: TRBD2
cdr3_aa: CASSVGGGRSYNEQFF
cdr3_nt: TGTGCCAGCAGCGTAGGCGGGGGGCGATCCTACAATGAGCAGTTCTTC

v_call: TRBV19
j_call: TRBJ1-1
clone_size: .
d_call: .
cdr3_aa: CASSIAGRGARHTEAFF
cdr3_nt: TGTGCCAGTAGTATAGCCGGCAGGGGAGCCAGGCACACTGAAGCTTTCTTT

v_call: TRBV11-2
j_call: TRBJ2-7
clone_size: .
d_call: .
cdr3_aa: CASSLGPGNTYEQYF
cdr3_nt: TGTGCCAGCAGCTTAGGGCCAGGAAACACCTACGAGCAGTACTTC

v_call: TRBV5-1
j_call: TRBJ2-5
clone_size: .
d_call: .
cdr3_aa: CASTPLREETQYF
cdr3_nt: TGCGCCAGCACCCCCCTTCGAGAAGAGACCCAGTACTTC

v_call: TRBV5-1
j_call: TRBJ2-5
clone_size: .
d_call: TRBD1
cdr3_aa: CATNRGRDKETQYF
cdr3_nt: TGCGCCACGAACAGGGGGCGCGATAAAGAGACCCAGTACTTC

v_call: TRBV18
j_call: TRBJ2-2
clone_size: .
d_call: .
cdr3_aa: CASSPSRSLYTGELFF
cdr3_nt: TGTGCCAGCTCACCTTCGAGGTCACTGTACACCGGGGAGCTGTTTTTT

v_call: TRBV5-1
j_call: TRBJ2-5
clone_size: .
d_call: .
cdr3_aa: CASSWQTGPQETQYF
cdr3_nt: TGCGCCAGCAGCTGGCAGACAGGTCCTCAAGAGACCCAGTACTTC

v_call: TRBV4-1
j_call: TRBJ1-1
clone_size: few
d_call: .
cdr3_aa: CASSQVTGLTEAFF
cdr3_nt: TGCGCCAGCAGCCAAGTGACAGGACTCACTGAAGCTTTCTTT

v_call: TRBV29-1
j_call: TRBJ2-2
clone_size: .
d_call: .
cdr3_aa: CSVTPLGRNTGELFF
cdr3_nt: TGCAGCGTTACCCCACTAGGACGGAACACCGGGGAGCTGTTTTTT

v_call: TRBV11-2
j_call: TRBJ1-2
clone_size: .
d_call: .
cdr3_aa: CASSSGQLGNYGYTF
cdr3_nt: TGTGCCAGCAGCTCGGGACAACTGGGGAACTATGGCTACACCTTC

v_call: TRBV6-5
j_call: TRBJ1-4
clone_size: few
d_call: TRBD1
cdr3_aa: CASRPRQGNEKLFF
cdr3_nt: TGTGCCAGCAGACCCCGACAGGGTAATGAAAAACTGTTTTTT

v_call: TRBV7-9
j_call: TRBJ2-1
clone_size: once
d_call: TRBD2
cdr3_aa: CASSRRGSGGAINEQFF
cdr3_nt: TGTGCCAGCAGCCGACGTGGGAGCGGGGGGGCCATAAATGAGCAGTTCTTC

v_call: TRBV5-6
j_call: TRBJ2-2
clone_size: .
d_call: .
cdr3_aa: CASRATATGELFF
cdr3_nt: TGTGCCAGCAGAGCGACAGCTACCGGGGAGCTGTTTTTT

v_call: TRBV14
j_call: TRBJ1-1
clone_size: .
d_call: .
cdr3_aa: CASSLFSEAEAFF
cdr3_nt: TGTGCCAGCAGCCTATTCAGTGAGGCTGAAGCTTTCTTT

v_call: TRBV6-5
j_call: TRBJ1-1
clone_size: .
d_call: .
cdr3_aa: CASSYSKWGNEAFF
cdr3_nt: TGTGCCAGCAGTTACTCGAAATGGGGCAATGAAGCTTTCTTT

v_call: TRBV6-5
j_call: TRBJ2-7
clone_size: .
d_call: .
cdr3_aa: CASSYRAGTHEQYF
cdr3_nt: TGTGCCAGCAGTTACCGCGCAGGCACTCACGAGCAGTACTTC

v_call: TRBV10-3
j_call: TRBJ1-1
clone_size: .
d_call: TRBD1
cdr3_aa: CAISRGTANTEAFF
cdr3_nt: TGTGCCATCAGCAGAGGGACAGCGAACACTGAAGCTTTCTTT

v_call: TRBV28
j_call: TRBJ1-1
clone_size: .
d_call: TRBD1
cdr3_aa: CASSLGTGALNTEAFF
cdr3_nt: TGTGCCAGCAGTTTAGGGACAGGAGCACTGAACACTGAAGCTTTCTTT

v_call: TRBV6-6
j_call: TRBJ1-1
clone_size: few
d_call: TRBD1
cdr3_aa: CASSYGTATFF
cdr3_nt: TGTGCCAGCAGTTACGGGACAGCGACTTTCTTT

v_call: TRBV7-9
j_call: TRBJ2-2
clone_size: once
d_call: TRBD1
cdr3_aa: CASRRTGDTGELFF
cdr3_nt: TGTGCCAGCAGGCGAACAGGGGACACCGGGGAGCTGTTTTTT

v_call: TRBV6-1
j_call: TRBJ2-7
clone_size: .
d_call: .
cdr3_aa: CASKETAYEQYF
cdr3_nt: TGTGCCAGCAAAGAGACAGCCTACGAGCAGTACTTC

v_call: TRBV11-3
j_call: TRBJ2-3
clone_size: few
d_call: .
cdr3_aa: CASSRTSTSTDTQYF
cdr3_nt: TGTGCCAGCAGCCGGACTTCTACTAGCACAGATACGCAGTATTTT

v_call: TRBV5-4
j_call: TRBJ2-5
clone_size: .
d_call: .
cdr3_aa: CASSQTGAGRQETQYF
cdr3_nt: TGTGCCAGCAGCCAAACGGGCGCGGGACGTCAAGAGACCCAGTACTTC

v_call: TRBV7-8
j_call: TRBJ2-3
clone_size: .
d_call: TRBD2
cdr3_aa: CASSPSRLAGGAAQYF
cdr3_nt: TGTGCCAGCAGCCCTAGCCGGCTAGCGGGGGGAGCTGCGCAGTATTTT

v_call: TRBV5-5
j_call: TRBJ1-2
clone_size: .
d_call: .
cdr3_aa: CASSLGGNYGYTF
cdr3_nt: TGTGCCAGCAGCTTGGGCGGTAACTATGGCTACACCTTC

v_call: TRBV18
j_call: TRBJ2-3
clone_size: .
d_call: TRBD2
cdr3_aa: CASSRLAGELDTQYF
cdr3_nt: TGTGCCAGCTCTCGACTAGCGGGGGAGCTAGATACGCAGTATTTT

v_call: TRBV7-8
j_call: TRBJ1-5
clone_size: few
d_call: .
cdr3_aa: CASSSAQGPASNQPQHF
cdr3_nt: TGTGCCAGCAGCTCTGCCCAGGGCCCGGCGAGCAATCAGCCCCAGCATTTT

v_call: TRBV2
j_call: TRBJ1-5
clone_size: .
d_call: TRBD1
cdr3_aa: CASSDKTGDQPQHF
cdr3_nt: TGTGCCAGCAGTGATAAGACAGGGGATCAGCCCCAGCATTTT

v_call: TRBV10-2
j_call: TRBJ2-7
clone_size: .
d_call: .
cdr3_aa: CASSEEPSYEQYF
cdr3_nt: TGCGCCAGCAGTGAGGAGCCTTCCTACGAGCAGTACTTC

v_call: TRBV23-1
j_call: TRBJ2-7
clone_size: .
d_call: TRBD1
cdr3_aa: CASSPHPTGSGYEQYF
cdr3_nt: TGCGCCAGCAGTCCCCATCCGACAGGGTCGGGATACGAGCAGTACTTC

v_call: TRBV7-8
j_call: TRBJ1-5
clone_size: .
d_call: TRBD1
cdr3_aa: CASSRGQGGGQPQHF
cdr3_nt: TGTGCCAGCAGCCGCGGACAAGGGGGCGGACAGCCCCAGCATTTT

v_call: TRBV7-7
j_call: TRBJ2-5
clone_size: .
d_call: TRBD2
cdr3_aa: CASSLGRGSETQYF
cdr3_nt: TGTGCTAGCAGCTTAGGGCGGGGGTCGGAGACCCAGTACTTC